A single sample is the source of the 25 T cell receptor beta chains below, sequenced in a study of Graves' ophthalmopathy and Graves' hyperthyroidism. Amplified TCR beta CDR3 regions were obtained using RNA transcripts as template. HTBI primers served in a first-round RT-PCR, which a second-round multiplex PCR followed. TCRdb fed the multiplex PCR reads into MiXCR, producing one record per CDR3 protein. The profile shows approximately 1.2 million distinct CDR3 sequences, around a third of them singletons. The sequenced sample was peripheral blood or thyroid tissue (not recorded which). All receptors come from an adult man with Graves' hyperthyroidism.

The chain has TRBV7-2 and TRBJ2-7; 9 bases map to TRBD1. This CDR3 is 13 amino acids long. Germline V gives CDR1 SGHTA, CDR2 FQGNSA. V lost 4 bases, J lost 5 bases, and 3 bases stayed unmatched. The DNA of the CDR3 is TGTGCCAGCAGCTGGGACAGGGATCACGAGCAGTACTTC. Its protein is CASSWDRDHEQYF. Full variable domain (remainder filled in from reference TRBV7-2 and TRBJ2-7): GAGVSQSPSNKVTEKGKDVELRCDPISGHTALYWYRQSLGQGLEFLIYFQGNSAPDKSGLPSDRFSAERTGGSVSTLTIQRTQQEDSAVYLCASSWDRDHEQYFGPGTRLTVT.

V and J are TRBV4-1 and TRBJ2-7; perhaps TRBD1 as D (5 bases). Trimming stripped 1 base from V and 7 bases from J, with 17 bases between. The CDR3 extends over 15 amino acids. CDR1 and CDR2 (germline): MGHRA, YSYEKL. CDR3 sequence reads: CASSQVGRVLGEQYF. The CDR3 nucleotides are TGCGCCAGCAGCCAAGTTGGCAGGGTGTTGGGGGAGCAGTACTTC.

This clonotype was seen repeatedly, ten times or more. This sequence joins TRBV2 and TRBJ1-6; D unresolved. The CDR3 covers 13 residues. Germline-derived CDR1 and CDR2 are SNHLY and FYNNEI. V was trimmed by 6 bases and J by 8 bases, leaving 11 bases between them. The CDR3 nucleotides read TGTGCCAGCAGGCGGACGAGGGATTCACCCCTCCACTTT. Its protein product is CASRRTRDSPLHF.

This chain connects TRBV5-1 to TRBJ1-1; D is uncertain. Germline V lookup: CDR1 SGHRS, CDR2 YFSETQ. V lost 7 bases, J lost 1 base, and 11 bases lay in between. This CDR3 has 13 amino acids. CDR3 bases: TGCGCCAGCCGTAGGACGCAGAACACTGAAGCTTTCTTT. Translating gives CASRRTQNTEAFF.

Note on this clonotype: An end of the junction does not agree with germline; a read error may underlie this. The V call is TRBV11-2, the J call TRBJ1-5, with D hard to call. Per the germline V gene, CDR1 is SGHAT and CDR2 is FQNNGV. The CDR3 consists of 15 residues. CDR3 sequence reads: CASSSTEDSNQLQHF. The CDR3 DNA reads TGTGCCAGCAGTTCGACTGAGGATTCAAATCAGCTCCAGCATTTT.

V usage is TRBV2 and J usage is TRBJ2-2, with TRBD1 identical over 11 bases. V lost 4 bases, J lost 7 bases, and 5 bases stayed unmatched. The CDR3 has 15 residues. CDR1 is SNHLY, CDR2 FYNNEI, per germline. Here the CDR3 reads CASSGTGGRIGELFF. CDR3 coding DNA: TGTGCCAGCAGTGGGACAGGGGGCAGAATCGGGGAGCTGTTTTTT.

The V gene is TRBV5-5, the J gene TRBJ2-7; D is ambiguous. Trimming shortened V by 4 bases and J by 4 bases, and 15 bases separated the two germline ends. The length of the CDR3 is 14 residues. The V gene's germline CDR1 is SGHKS and CDR2 YYEKEE (reference sequence). The CDR3 is CASSNENRPYEQYF. CDR3 DNA sequence: TGTGCCAGCAGCAACGAAAACCGGCCATACGAGCAGTACTTC.

Ten or more counts support this clonotype. The chain recombines TRBV20-1 with TRBJ1-2; 7 nucleotides line up with TRBD1. Trimming removed 0 bases from V and 8 bases from J; junction bases left unmatched: 18. Germline CDR1 DFQATT, CDR2 SNEGSKA (reference sequence). This CDR3 spans 17 amino acids. In DNA form, the CDR3 reads TGCAGTGCTAGAGATTCGTCGGACAGGCGGCCTAAAGGGGGCTACACCTTC. It specifies CSARDSSDRRPKGGYTF.

The rearrangement joins TRBV28 to TRBJ1-2; TRBD1 aligns across 9 bases. The CDR3 is 15 amino acids. The V gene's germline CDR1 is MDHEN and CDR2 SYDVKM. J gave up 8 bases and V 5 bases, and 12 bases lay outside the gene matches. The CDR3 here is CASSRYRGQMVGYTF. The CDR3 DNA is TGTGCCAGCAGTCGATACAGGGGGCAGATGGTGGGCTACACCTTC.

A word on this clonotype: A single base separates this from a much larger clone, so it may be a read error. This chain joins TRBV9 and TRBJ1-4; no definite D call. Trimming took off 7 bases at V and 8 bases at J, with 15 bases between the two ends. In germline, CDR1 is SGDLS, CDR2 YYNGEE. This CDR3 comprises 13 residues. In nucleotides, the CDR3 is TGTGCCAGCGGCTTCCGACTGGAGGAAAAACTGTTTTTT. Residues: CASGFRLEEKLFF.

Comment on this clonotype: Just one base apart from a much larger clone, this may be a read error. The genes are TRBV9 and TRBJ2-2, with D tentatively TRBD2 (5 bases). This CDR3 has 14 residues. V lost 7 bases to trimming and J lost 8 bases, with 18 bases between them. CDR1 is SGDLS, CDR2 YYNGEE, per germline. CDR3 loop: CASRASTTAGELFF. CDR3 coding DNA: TGTGCCAGCCGCGCCTCGACTACGGCGGGGGAGCTGTTTTTT. Complete variable domain (other parts from reference TRBV9 and TRBJ2-2): DSGVTQTPKHLITATGQRVTLRCSPRSGDLSVYWYQQSLDQGLQFLIQYYNGEERAKGNILERFSAQQFPDLHSELNLSSLELGDSALYFCASRASTTAGELFFGEGSRLTVL.

The gene calls are TRBV30 and TRBJ2-7; 9 bases are shared with TRBD1. Germline CDR1 and CDR2: GTSNPN and SVGIG (reference sequence). V was pared by 0 bases and J by 6 bases, with 9 bases of the junction left unmatched. The CDR3 length is 15 residues. The CDR3 sequence is CAWSVKGTGLAEQYF. In nucleotides, the CDR3 is TGTGCCTGGAGTGTAAAGGGGACAGGGTTGGCCGAGCAGTACTTC.

In this sample, this clonotype turned up many times. The V call is TRBV7-8, the J call TRBJ2-5; TRBD1 might be the D (5 bases). CDR1 is SGHVS and CDR2 is FQNEAQ in the germline V gene. The CDR3 covers 14 residues. V lost 1 base, J lost 10 bases, and 16 bases lay in between. CDR3 sequence (DNA): TGTGCCAGCAGCTTAGGGGGCGGCGGTGATGGCCAGTACTTC. Translated, it gives CASSLGGGGDGQYF.

There are a few counts of this clonotype. The V and J genes are TRBV30 and TRBJ1-4, with a possible D match to TRBD1 (5 bases). V was shortened by 3 bases and J by 5 bases, with 10 bases between the two germline ends. The CDR3 is 13 amino acids. From germline, CDR1 is GTSNPN and CDR2 SVGIG (reference sequence). The CDR3 region has the DNA TGTGCCTGGAGCAGACAGCTAAATGAAAAACTGTTTTTT. It encodes CAWSRQLNEKLFF.

The J gene is TRBJ1-5, the V gene TRBV2, with TRBD1 identical over 7 bases. CDR1 is SNHLY, CDR2 FYNNEI, per germline. The CDR3 has 14 amino acids. V lost 5 bases to trimming and J lost 3 bases; unmatched junction nucleotides: 4. The CDR3: CASSPQGHNQPQHF. The CDR3 DNA reads as TGTGCCAGCAGTCCACAGGGGCACAATCAGCCCCAGCATTTT.

In its sample, this clonotype was seen many times. This chain connects TRBV7-2 to TRBJ2-5, with D maybe TRBD2 (5 bases). CDR1 is SGHTA and CDR2 is FQGNSA in the germline V gene. V was clipped by 4 bases and J by 10 bases, with 10 bases between them. The CDR3 has 11 residues. CDR3 region: CASSSGVGQYF. The DNA for the CDR3 is TGTGCCAGCAGCTCCGGGGTTGGCCAGTACTTC.

This chain uses TRBV25-1 with TRBJ1-1, with unresolved D. CDR1 and CDR2 (germline): MGHDK, SYGVNS. This CDR3 is 15 amino acids long. V lost 1 base, J lost 4 bases, and 13 bases lay in between. The CDR3 here is CASSESQGLATEAFF. CDR3 nucleotides: TGTGCCAGCAGTGAATCCCAAGGGTTGGCCACTGAAGCTTTCTTT.

This chain uses TRBV12-3 or TRBV12-4 with TRBJ2-5; D is uncertain. The CDR3 sequence is 15 residues long. Trimming left V 4 bases short and J 1 base short, with 13 bases between. For the CDR3, the DNA is TGTGCCAGCAGTTCCTCCGCCAGCACCCAAGAGACCCAGTACTTC. This encodes CASSSSASTQETQYF.

This chain links TRBV7-4 with TRBJ1-6, with 8 nucleotides matching TRBD1. The length of the CDR3 is 15 residues. The V and J ends lost 6 bases and 7 bases, in that order; junction bases with no gene match: 8. Germline lookup yields CDR1 SGHVT and CDR2 SQSDAQ. CDR3 coding DNA: TGTGCCAGCAGTGCCAACCGACAGGGGAATTCACCCCTCCACTTT. Translating gives CASSANRQGNSPLHF.

There are many counts of this clonotype. This chain uses TRBV29-1 with TRBJ1-4; D is unclear. V lost 5 bases and J lost 0, with 13 bases in between. Germline V gene sequence: CDR1 SQVTM, CDR2 ANQGSEA. The CDR3 runs to 15 residues. The CDR3 bases are TGCAGCGTTATGATAAACATTGCAACTAATGAAAAACTGTTTTTT. It encodes CSVMINIATNEKLFF. The entire variable domain, with the rest obtained from reference TRBV29-1 and TRBJ1-4, is as follows: SAVISQKPSRDICQRGTSLTIQCQVDSQVTMMFWYRQQPGQSLTLIATANQGSEATYESGFVIDKFPISRPNLTFSTLTVSNMSPEDSSIYLCSVMINIATNEKLFFGSGTQLSVL.

V usage is TRBV25-1 and J usage is TRBJ2-6; tentatively, D is TRBD1 (5 bases). The V end was cut by 8 bases, the J end by 0 bases, with 17 bases between. Per the germline V gene, CDR1 is MGHDK and CDR2 is SYGVNS. CDR3 length: 17 amino acids. CDR3 nucleotide sequence: TGTGCCAGCTCACCTGCTGGTACAGGCTCTGGGGCCAACGTCCTGACTTTC. Translating gives CASSPAGTGSGANVLTF.

CDR3 coding DNA: TGTGCCAGTATTCGGGGGAATTATCGCACTAATGAAAAACTGTTTTTT. It is translated as CASIRGNYRTNEKLFF. The chain joins TRBV19 to TRBJ1-4; TRBD1 might be the D (5 bases). Germline V gene sequence: CDR1 LNHDA, CDR2 SQIVND (reference sequence). V was clipped by 7 bases and J by 2 bases, with 17 bases between them. This CDR3 region has 16 residues. Full variable domain (outside the CDR3, taken from reference TRBV19 and TRBJ1-4): DGGITQSPKYLFRKEGQNVTLSCEQNLNHDAMYWYRQDPGQGLRLIYYSQIVNDFQKGDIAEGYSVSREKKESFPLTVTSAQKNPTAFYLCASIRGNYRTNEKLFFGSGTQLSVL.

Note on this clonotype: At one boundary the junction diverges from the germline segment, which might be a read error. The chain couples TRBV10-3 to TRBJ2-7; D is possibly TRBD1 (7 bases). CDR3 length equals 13 residues. Germline V gene data show CDR1 as ENHRY and CDR2 as SYGVKD. The CDR3 DNA is TGCGCCAGCCGGGCGGGACAGCCCTACGAGCAGTACTTC. This gives the protein CASRAGQPYEQYF.

The gene calls are TRBV7-3 and TRBJ2-5; TRBD2 matches at 8 bases. The V gene's germline CDR1 is SGHTA and CDR2 FQGTGA. The CDR3 consists of 17 residues. V trimming: 5 bases; J trimming: 5 bases; junction bases outside the gene matches: 16. The chain's CDR3 is CASSLRPGGREGETQYF. The CDR3 DNA reads as TGTGCCAGCAGCCTTAGACCGGGGGGGCGAGAGGGCGAGACCCAGTACTTC. Looking up the rest from reference TRBV7-3 and TRBJ2-5 gives the full variable domain: GAGVSQTPSNKVTEKGKYVELRCDPISGHTALYWYRQSLGQGPEFLIYFQGTGAADDSGLPNDRFFAVRPEGSVSTLKIQRTERGDSAVYLCASSLRPGGREGETQYFGPGTRLLVL.

The chain employs TRBV13 and TRBJ1-4, with D maybe TRBD1 (5 bases). Germline CDR1 is PRHDT and CDR2 is FYEKMQ (reference sequence). CDR3 length: 15 amino acids. V was shortened by 5 bases and J by 7 bases, with 17 bases between the two germline ends. CDR3 sequence: CASSQRGNRGEKLFF. The CDR3 DNA sequence: TGTGCCAGCAGCCAACGGGGGAATAGGGGTGAAAAACTGTTTTTT.